This entry concerns a single T cell receptor beta chain. The CDR3 totals 16 residues. Trimming removed 2 bases from V and 8 bases from J, with 19 bases in between. CDR1 SNHLY and CDR2 FYNNEI come from the germline V gene. Some clones are missing from TCRdb's copy, which holds only in-frame ones; the method was immunoSEQ multiplex PCR. The table lists about 54,000 clones, 86% of them singletons. This specimen belongs to a study of blood T cell repertoires in COVID-19. The V call is TRBV2, the J call TRBJ1-5, with D unresolved. This TCR was recovered from a human donor in a cohort sampled during active COVID-19. Sequences were obtained from peripheral blood. The CDR3 DNA is TGTGCCAGCAGTGAACTAGGATTGGGGTCGGGAAAGCCCCAGCATTTT. Its protein is CASSELGLGSGKPQHF.